The 10 T cell receptor beta chains below come from one sample, sequenced in a study of circulating tumor DNA in untreated peripheral T-cell lymphoma. Measured with immunoSEQ multiplex PCR; TCRdb has only the in-frame clones, and not every one. The repertoire holds around 2,000 clones, with about two thirds as singletons. The specimen sequenced was tumor tissue. The receptors come from a human donor with peripheral T-cell lymphoma.

V gene TRBV19 combines with J gene TRBJ1-2, with 7 bases fitting TRBD1. Germline V gene sequence: CDR1 LNHDA, CDR2 SQIVND (reference sequence). V shed 7 bases, J shed 4 bases, and the junction held 9 bases outside the gene matches. The CDR3 has 14 residues. The CDR3 loop reads CASTPGTAVYGYTF. The CDR3 DNA sequence: TGTGCCAGTACCCCCGGGACAGCTGTCTATGGCTACACCTTC.

V is TRBV19 and J is TRBJ2-1; no firm D call. The germline V gene has CDR1 LNHDA and CDR2 SQIVND (reference sequence). V was trimmed by 3 bases and J by 6 bases, leaving 6 bases between them. CDR3 length: 12 amino acids. CDR3 in DNA: TGTGCCAGTAGTATGAACCCCAATGAGCAGTTCTTC. It is translated as CASSMNPNEQFF. Complete variable domain (other parts from reference TRBV19 and TRBJ2-1): DGGITQSPKYLFRKEGQNVTLSCEQNLNHDAMYWYRQDPGQGLRLIYYSQIVNDFQKGDIAEGYSVSREKKESFPLTVTSAQKNPTAFYLCASSMNPNEQFFGPGTRLTVL.

This sequence joins TRBV23-1 and TRBJ1-2; tentative D call: TRBD1 (6 bases). TRBV23-1 is recorded as an ORF, its role being uncertain. The CDR3 spans 13 residues. The V gene lost 6 bases and the J gene lost 4 bases, with 12 bases spanning the gap. This CDR3 reads CASSSTGIYGYTF. CDR3 nucleotides: TGCGCCAGCAGCTCTACAGGGATCTATGGCTACACCTTC.

The CDR3 sequence is CASSLGVTPGHTIYF. The DNA for the CDR3 is TGTGCCAGCAGCTTGGGGGTGACCCCAGGCCACACCATATATTTT. The chain recombines TRBV11-3 with TRBJ1-3; weak D call: TRBD1 (5 bases). The CDR3 contains 15 residues. CDR1 and CDR2 (germline): SGHNT, YENEEA. V was clipped by 3 bases and J by 8 bases, with 17 bases between them.

Concerning this clone: At one of its ends the junction is not consistent with the germline gene, which may arise from a read error. V and J are TRBV12-5 and TRBJ2-1; the D gene is possibly TRBD2 (5 bases). The CDR3 runs 15 residues. In germline, CDR1 is LGHNT, CDR2 FRNRAP. CDR3 loop: CASTRGELLYNEQLF. DNA for the CDR3: TGTGCCAGCACCCGTGGGGAGCTCCTGTACAATGAGCAGCTCTTC.

This clone was recorded a few times. The V call is TRBV6-8, the J call TRBJ1-2; 7 bases are a match to TRBD1. V trimming: 2 bases; J trimming: 4 bases; junction bases outside the gene matches: 7. The length of the CDR3 is 15 residues. Per germline, CDR1 MNHGY and CDR2 SAAAGT. The CDR3 DNA sequence: TGTGCCAGCAGTTACGTCACAGGGGATCCCTATGGCTACACCTTC. Its translation: CASSYVTGDPYGYTF.

The chain is built from TRBV12-5 and TRBJ1-1; weak D call: TRBD1 (6 bases). The CDR3 contains 12 residues. Per germline, CDR1 LGHNT and CDR2 FRNRAP. The CDR3 nucleotides read TGTGCCAGCAACTCCGGACAGATTGAAGCTTTCTTT. It encodes CASNSGQIEAFF.

V gene TRBV15 combines with J gene TRBJ1-1, with 8 bases aligning to TRBD1. The CDR3 contains 15 residues. Germline values: CDR1 LNHNV, CDR2 YYDKDF (reference sequence). V was pared by 0 bases and J by 4 bases, with 4 bases of the junction left unmatched. The CDR3 is CATSRDLTGATEAFF. CDR3 DNA sequence: TGTGCCACCAGCAGAGATCTGACAGGGGCCACTGAAGCTTTCTTT.

This clone was observed a handful of times. The chain joins TRBV11-3 to TRBJ2-2; no firm D call. With 6 bases removed from V and 4 bases from J, the gap between germline ends came to 18 bases. The CDR3 has 16 amino acids. Germline V gene lookup returns CDR1 SGHNT and CDR2 YENEEA. In DNA form, the CDR3 reads TGTGCCAGCAGTCAAACCTCCACCCGGGCCACCGGGGAGCTGTTTTTT. As protein: CASSQTSTRATGELFF.

In this sample, this clone is large. The chain joins TRBV19 to TRBJ2-1, with no clear D. The CDR3 spans 11 residues. Trimming cost V 8 bases and J 9 bases, with 11 bases left between them. Germline V gene lookup returns CDR1 LNHDA and CDR2 SQIVND (reference sequence). CDR3 DNA: TGTGCCAGTGCGTTGGGTCGTGAGCAGTTCTTC. Residues: CASALGREQFF.